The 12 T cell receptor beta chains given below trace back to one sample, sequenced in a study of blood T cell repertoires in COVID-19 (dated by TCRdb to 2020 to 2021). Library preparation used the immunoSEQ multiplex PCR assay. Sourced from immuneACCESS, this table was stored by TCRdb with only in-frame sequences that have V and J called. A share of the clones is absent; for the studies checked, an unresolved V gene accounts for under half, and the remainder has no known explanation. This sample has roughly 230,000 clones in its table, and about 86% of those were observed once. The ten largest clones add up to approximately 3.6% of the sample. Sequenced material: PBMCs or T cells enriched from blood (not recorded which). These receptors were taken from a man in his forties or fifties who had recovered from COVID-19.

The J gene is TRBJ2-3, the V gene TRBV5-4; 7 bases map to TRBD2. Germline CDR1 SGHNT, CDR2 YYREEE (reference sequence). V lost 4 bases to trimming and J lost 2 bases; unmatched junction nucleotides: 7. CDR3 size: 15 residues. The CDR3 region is CASSGEGRATDTQYF. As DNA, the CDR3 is TGTGCCAGCAGCGGGGAGGGGCGGGCCACAGATACGCAGTATTTT.

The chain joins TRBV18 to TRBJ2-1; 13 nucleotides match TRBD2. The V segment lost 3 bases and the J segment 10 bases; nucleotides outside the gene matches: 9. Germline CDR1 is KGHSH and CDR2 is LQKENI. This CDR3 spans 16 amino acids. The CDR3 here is CASSPPGLAGVGEQFF. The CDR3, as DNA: TGTGCCAGCTCACCGCCCGGACTAGCGGGAGTCGGCGAGCAGTTCTTC.

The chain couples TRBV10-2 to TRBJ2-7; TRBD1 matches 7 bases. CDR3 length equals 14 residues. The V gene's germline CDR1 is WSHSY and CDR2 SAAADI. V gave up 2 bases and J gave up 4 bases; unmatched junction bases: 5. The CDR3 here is CASSEGRGRYEQYF. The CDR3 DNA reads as TGCGCCAGCAGTGAGGGCAGGGGGAGATACGAGCAGTACTTC.

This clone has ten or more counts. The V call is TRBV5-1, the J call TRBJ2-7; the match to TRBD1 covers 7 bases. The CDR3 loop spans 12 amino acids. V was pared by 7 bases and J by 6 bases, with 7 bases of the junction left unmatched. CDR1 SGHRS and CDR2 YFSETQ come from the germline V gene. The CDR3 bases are TGCGCCAGCGGCGCTTCAGGGGGCGAGCAGTACTTC. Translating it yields CASGASGGEQYF.

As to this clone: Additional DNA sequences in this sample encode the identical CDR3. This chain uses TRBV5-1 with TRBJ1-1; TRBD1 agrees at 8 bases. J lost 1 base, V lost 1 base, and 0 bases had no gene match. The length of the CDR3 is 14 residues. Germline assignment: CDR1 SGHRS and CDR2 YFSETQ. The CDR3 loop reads CASSLQGANTEAFF. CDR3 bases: TGCGCCAGCAGCTTGCAGGGGGCGAACACTGAAGCTTTCTTT.

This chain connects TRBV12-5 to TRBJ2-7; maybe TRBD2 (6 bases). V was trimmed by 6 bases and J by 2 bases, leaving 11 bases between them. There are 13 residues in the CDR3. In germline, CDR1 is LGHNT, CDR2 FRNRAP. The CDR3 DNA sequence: TGTGCTAGTGGGGCCTCGGGGGCCTACGAGCAGTACTTC. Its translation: CASGASGAYEQYF.

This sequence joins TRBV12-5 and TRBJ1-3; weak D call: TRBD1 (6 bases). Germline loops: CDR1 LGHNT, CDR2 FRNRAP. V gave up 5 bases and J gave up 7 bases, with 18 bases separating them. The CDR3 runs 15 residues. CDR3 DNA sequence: TGTGCTAGTGGTGCTGTTGGGGGCGCCTTGAACACCATATATTTT. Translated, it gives CASGAVGGALNTIYF.

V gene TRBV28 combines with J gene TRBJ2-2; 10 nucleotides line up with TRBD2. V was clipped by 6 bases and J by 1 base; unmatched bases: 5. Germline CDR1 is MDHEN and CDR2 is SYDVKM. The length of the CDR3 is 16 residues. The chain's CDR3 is CASRQGLAMNTGELFF. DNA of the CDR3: TGTGCCAGCAGACAGGGACTAGCGATGAACACCGGGGAGCTGTTTTTT. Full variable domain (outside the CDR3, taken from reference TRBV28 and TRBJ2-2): DVKVTQSSRYLVKRTGEKVFLECVQDMDHENMFWYRQDPGLGLRLIYFSYDVKMKEKGDIPEGYSVSREKKERFSLILESASTNQTSMYLCASRQGLAMNTGELFFGEGSRLTVL.

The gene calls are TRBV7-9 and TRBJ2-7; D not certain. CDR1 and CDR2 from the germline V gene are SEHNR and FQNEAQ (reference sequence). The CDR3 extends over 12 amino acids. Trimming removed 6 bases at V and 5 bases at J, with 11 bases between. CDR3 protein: CASRPMSNEQYF. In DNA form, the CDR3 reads TGTGCCAGCAGACCTATGTCCAACGAGCAGTACTTC.

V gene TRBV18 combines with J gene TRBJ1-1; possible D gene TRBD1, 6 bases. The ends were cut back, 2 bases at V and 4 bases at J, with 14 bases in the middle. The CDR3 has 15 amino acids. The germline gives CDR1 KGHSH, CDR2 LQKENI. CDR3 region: CASSPEDRLPTEAFF. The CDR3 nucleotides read TGTGCCAGCTCACCAGAGGACAGATTACCCACTGAAGCTTTCTTT. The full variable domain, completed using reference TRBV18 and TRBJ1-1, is NAGVMQNPRHLVRRRGQEARLRCSPMKGHSHVYWYRQLPEEGLKFMVYLQKENIIDESGMPKERFSAEFPKEGPSILRIQQVVRGDSAAYFCASSPEDRLPTEAFFGQGTRLTVV.

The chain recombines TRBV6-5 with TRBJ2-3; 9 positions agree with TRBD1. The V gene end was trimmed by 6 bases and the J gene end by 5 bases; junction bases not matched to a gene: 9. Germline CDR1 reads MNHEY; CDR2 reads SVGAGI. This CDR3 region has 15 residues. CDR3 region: CASSGFRDREDTQYF. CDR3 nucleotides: TGTGCCAGCAGCGGATTCCGGGACAGGGAAGATACGCAGTATTTT.

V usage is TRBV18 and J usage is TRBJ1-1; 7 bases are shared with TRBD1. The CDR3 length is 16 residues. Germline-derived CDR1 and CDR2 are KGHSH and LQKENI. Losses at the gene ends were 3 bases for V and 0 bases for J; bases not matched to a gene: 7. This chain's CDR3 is CASSPIATGMNTEAFF. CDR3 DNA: TGTGCCAGCTCACCTATCGCGACAGGGATGAACACTGAAGCTTTCTTT. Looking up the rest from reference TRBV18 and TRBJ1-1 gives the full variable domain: NAGVMQNPRHLVRRRGQEARLRCSPMKGHSHVYWYRQLPEEGLKFMVYLQKENIIDESGMPKERFSAEFPKEGPSILRIQQVVRGDSAAYFCASSPIATGMNTEAFFGQGTRLTVV.